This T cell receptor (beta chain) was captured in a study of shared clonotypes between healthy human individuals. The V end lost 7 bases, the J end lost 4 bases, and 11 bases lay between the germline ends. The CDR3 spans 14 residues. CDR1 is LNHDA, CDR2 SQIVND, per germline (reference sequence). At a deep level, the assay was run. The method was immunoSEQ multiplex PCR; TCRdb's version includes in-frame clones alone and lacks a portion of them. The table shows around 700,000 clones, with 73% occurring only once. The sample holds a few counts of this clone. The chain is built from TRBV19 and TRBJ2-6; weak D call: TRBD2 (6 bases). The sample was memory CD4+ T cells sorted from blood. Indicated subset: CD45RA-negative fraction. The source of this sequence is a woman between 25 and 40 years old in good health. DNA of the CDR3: TGTGCCAGTATTGGGAGGCTCGGGGCCAACGTCCTGACTTTC. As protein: CASIGRLGANVLTF. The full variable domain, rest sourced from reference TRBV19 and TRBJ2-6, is DGGITQSPKYLFRKEGQNVTLSCEQNLNHDAMYWYRQDPGQGLRLIYYSQIVNDFQKGDIAEGYSVSREKKESFPLTVTSAQKNPTAFYLCASIGRLGANVLTFGAGSRLTVL.